This TCR beta chain is from a study of T cell responses to AZD1222 COVID-19 vaccine. Study outcomes and limitations: Females made up more of the donors, who were largely white British, and clonal diversity may have come out too low. Two doses of AZD1222 preceded a rise in Spike-specific TCR breadth and depth. In the spike-specific TCR repertoire, nearly half reportedly target unmutated variant regions.

Germline V gene lookup returns CDR1 ENHRY and CDR2 SYGVKD. There are 16 residues in the CDR3. V was shortened by 4 bases and J by 1 base, with 13 bases between the two germline ends. Comments on this clone: Its cognate antigen is unknown.

The table came from immunoSEQ multiplex PCR; TCRdb's copy has only in-frame clones and leaves some out. Found here are around 110,000 clones, 92% of them singletons; the top ten hold approximately 1.4%. The chain recombines TRBV10-3 with TRBJ2-2; D gene uncertain. This TCR was recovered from an adult who received the AZD1222 COVID-19 vaccine. This specimen was peripheral blood, taken 28 days after the second AZD1222 dose. In nucleotides, the CDR3 is TGTGCCATCAGTGCGAATCGAGCCCTGAACACCGGGGAGCTGTTTTTT. Translating gives CAISANRALNTGELFF.